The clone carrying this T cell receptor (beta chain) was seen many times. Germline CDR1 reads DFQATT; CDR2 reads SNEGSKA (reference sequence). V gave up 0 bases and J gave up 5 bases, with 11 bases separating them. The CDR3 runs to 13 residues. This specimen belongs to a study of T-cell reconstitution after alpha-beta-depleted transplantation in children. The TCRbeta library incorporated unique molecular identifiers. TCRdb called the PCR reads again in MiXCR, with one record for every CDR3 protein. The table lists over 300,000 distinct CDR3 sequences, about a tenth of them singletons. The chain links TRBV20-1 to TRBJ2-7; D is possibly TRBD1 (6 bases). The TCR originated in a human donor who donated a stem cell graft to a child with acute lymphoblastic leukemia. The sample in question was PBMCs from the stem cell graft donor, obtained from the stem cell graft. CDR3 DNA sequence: TGCAGTGCTAGAGAAGGGACACCCCACGAGCAGTACTTC. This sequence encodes CSAREGTPHEQYF.